The subject of this entry is one T cell receptor beta chain. Its matching antigen is unknown. Germline V gene sequence: CDR1 SGDLS, CDR2 YYNGEE. The V and J ends lost 4 bases and 2 bases, in that order; junction bases with no gene match: 8. CDR3 length equals 15 residues. The record originates from a study of identical twins. TCRdb reprocessed the 5' RACE reads with MiXCR, giving one entry per CDR3 protein. The sample shows about 200,000 distinct CDR3 sequences, 15% of them seen only once. The study's findings and limits: Surplus twin overlap in beta out-of-frame sequences was less pronounced.

In addition, the sample was reused for a study of T cells expressing NK-cell markers. That study adds: There were seven HCMV-seropositive donors and one seronegative donor among the eight sequenced. A handful of donors showed these clonotypes also leading the CD3+CD56-NKG2C+ fraction.

This TCR came from a woman between 18 and 29 years old in good health. Sequencing input: CD8+ T cells sorted from blood. This rearrangement joins TRBV9 to TRBJ2-5; 7 nucleotides match TRBD2. The CDR3 loop is CASSTDGRGQETQYF. In nucleotides, the CDR3 is TGTGCCAGCAGCACCGACGGGCGGGGGCAAGAGACCCAGTACTTC.